The clone carrying this T cell receptor beta chain was picked up many times. Its antigen is unidentified. The CDR3 spans 16 residues. CDR1 is MNHEY and CDR2 is SVGAGI in the germline V gene. Trimming left V 2 bases short and J 5 bases short, with 16 bases between. This sample is drawn from a study of T cells after yellow fever vaccination. Overall study context: Where fractions had low cell numbers, libraries were prepared from them with the SMART-Seq v4 Ultra Low Input RNA kit.

TCRdb reprocessed the 5' RACE reads via MiXCR and lists one record per CDR3 protein. The table has approximately 300,000 distinct CDR3 sequences, 10% to 15% seen once; the top ten hold 0.45% to 0.65%. Whole-study findings and limits: Peaking faster, on day 5 versus 15, the secondary response was nonetheless weaker.

The chain uses TRBV6-5 and TRBJ1-5; tentatively, D is TRBD1 (5 bases). The sequencing used CD4+ T cells sorted from PBMCs, collected 45 days after the yellow fever booster vaccination. The receptor was isolated from a man under 40 who received the YFV17D yellow fever vaccine. The CDR3 here is CASSYRGPASDQPQHF. The CDR3 region has the DNA TGTGCCAGCAGTTACAGGGGCCCAGCCTCCGATCAGCCCCAGCATTTT.